This is a list of T cell receptor beta chains from one sample in a study of cytomegalovirus exposure and HLA in healthy donors. The method was immunoSEQ multiplex PCR; TCRdb's version includes in-frame clones alone and lacks a portion of them. The sample holds nearly 110,000 clones, approximately 74% seen once. What was sequenced was PBMCs. The receptors were sampled from a woman between 35 and 50 years old in good health and CMV-seropositive. Each CDR3 is given with its conserved first and last residue. A D gene is named only where the DNA matches it firmly. A row's size may be missing; if present it is once, few, many or a size class.

>TRBV4-1|TRBJ1-1|.|16|.
CASSQDQGRGDTEAFF
TGCGCCAGCAGCCAAGATCAGGGGCGTGGGGACACTGAAGCTTTCTTT
>TRBV14|TRBJ2-7|.|15|.
CASSQFTGRGYEQYF
TGTGCCAGCAGCCAGTTTACAGGGAGGGGCTACGAGCAGTACTTC
>TRBV7-2|TRBJ1-5|.|15|.
CASSFTGISNQPQHF
TGTGCCAGCAGTTTTACAGGGATAAGCAATCAGCCCCAGCATTTT
>TRBV6-5|TRBJ1-1|.|14|.
CASSYSYRNTEAFF
TGTGCCAGCAGTTACTCGTATCGGAACACTGAAGCTTTCTTT
>TRBV2|TRBJ2-1|.|13|once
CASKVALYNEQFF
TGTGCCAGCAAGGTAGCACTTTACAATGAGCAGTTCTTC
>TRBV4-2|TRBJ1-5|.|14|.
CASSPGISDQPQHF
TGTGCCAGCAGCCCGGGAATTTCCGATCAGCCCCAGCATTTT
>TRBV30|TRBJ1-6|TRBD1|18|.
CAWISGTAKSSYNSPLHF
TGTGCCTGGATCTCCGGGACAGCAAAATCCTCCTATAATTCACCCCTCCACTTT
>TRBV7-2|TRBJ2-3|TRBD2|16|.
CASSYIVTSGGYTQYF
TGTGCCAGCAGCTATATCGTGACTAGCGGGGGCTATACGCAGTATTTT
>TRBV27|TRBJ2-2|.|15|few
CASSLLGQNTGELFF
TGTGCCAGCAGTTTATTGGGGCAGAACACCGGGGAGCTGTTTTTT
>TRBV30|TRBJ2-3|TRBD2|14|.
CAWNKGLGTDTQYF
TGTGCCTGGAATAAGGGACTAGGCACAGATACGCAGTATTTT
>TRBV29-1|TRBJ2-7|.|14|.
CSVVPGTSSYEQYF
TGCAGCGTTGTCCCTGGAACTAGCTCCTACGAGCAGTACTTC
>TRBV18|TRBJ1-4|TRBD1|13|.
CASSPGQGEKLFF
TGTGCCAGCTCACCGGGACAGGGTGAAAAACTGTTTTTT
>TRBV19|TRBJ1-4|TRBD1|17|.
CASSLSRGRRGNEKLFF
TGTGCCAGTAGTCTTTCCAGGGGGCGACGTGGTAATGAAAAACTGTTTTTT